This T cell receptor (beta chain) was obtained from a study of PD-1 blockade in classical Hodgkin lymphoma. Sequenced by immunoSEQ multiplex PCR; TCRdb stores in-frame clones only, minus some. Altogether 80,000 to 95,000 clones are present, around 80% being singletons, with the ten largest covering over 15%. Study-wide results and caveats: Whereas CD4+ TCR diversity had risen significantly by C4D1, CD8+ TCR diversity had not. The diversity seen at baseline in complete responders resembled that of newly diagnosed patients.

Time point defined: cycle 4 day 1 (C4D1), after more than five weeks of nivolumab. Relapses following autologous stem cell transplantation were seen in all patients, with brentuximab vedotin exposure varying. Of note for this clone: The antigen is unknown.

Germline CDR1 and CDR2: KGHSH and LQKENI. This CDR3 region has 13 residues. The ends were cut back, 3 bases at V and 5 bases at J, with 10 bases in the middle. The sequence was collected from a human donor with classical Hodgkin lymphoma. This sample comprised peripheral blood mononuclear cells (PBMCs), obtained before the fourth cycle of nivolumab. The chain joins TRBV18 to TRBJ2-5; the D gene could be TRBD1 or TRBD2 (5 bases each). CDR3 region: CASSPGTGETQYF. The CDR3, as DNA: TGTGCCAGCTCACCGGGGACCGGTGAGACCCAGTACTTC.